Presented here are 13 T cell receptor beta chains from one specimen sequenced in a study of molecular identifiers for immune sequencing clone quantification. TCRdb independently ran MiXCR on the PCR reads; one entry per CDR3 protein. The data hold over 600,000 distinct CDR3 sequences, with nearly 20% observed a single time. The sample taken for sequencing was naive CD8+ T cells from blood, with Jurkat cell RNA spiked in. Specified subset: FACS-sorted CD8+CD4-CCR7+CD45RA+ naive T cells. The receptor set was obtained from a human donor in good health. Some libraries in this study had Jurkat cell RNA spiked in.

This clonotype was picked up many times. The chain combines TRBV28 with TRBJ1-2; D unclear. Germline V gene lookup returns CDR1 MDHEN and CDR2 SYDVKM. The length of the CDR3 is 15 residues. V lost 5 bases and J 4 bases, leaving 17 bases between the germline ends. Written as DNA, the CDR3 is TGTGCCAGCAGTCCGACACCTGATGCCTCCTATGGCTACACCTTC. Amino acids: CASSPTPDASYGYTF.

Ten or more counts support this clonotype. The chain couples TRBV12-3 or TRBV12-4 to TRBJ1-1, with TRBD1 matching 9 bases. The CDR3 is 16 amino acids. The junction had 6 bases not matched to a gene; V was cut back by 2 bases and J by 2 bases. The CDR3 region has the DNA TGTGCCAGCAGTTTACACAGGGGGCTCGGTAACACTGAAGCTTTCTTT. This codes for CASSLHRGLGNTEAFF.

In DNA form, the CDR3 reads TGTGCCAGTGCCCCGAACAACAATGAGCAGTTCTTC. This sequence encodes CASAPNNNEQFF. The chain carries TRBV19 and TRBJ2-1; unclear D gene. Trimming shortened V by 8 bases and J by 5 bases, and 10 bases separated the two germline ends. The CDR3 covers 12 residues. Germline-derived CDR1 and CDR2 are LNHDA and SQIVND (reference sequence).

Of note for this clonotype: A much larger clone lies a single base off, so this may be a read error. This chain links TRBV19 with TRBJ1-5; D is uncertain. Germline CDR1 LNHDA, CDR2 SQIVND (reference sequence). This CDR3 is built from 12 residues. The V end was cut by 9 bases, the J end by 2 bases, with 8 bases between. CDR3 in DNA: TGTGCCAGCAGACCCGGCAATCAGCCCCAGCATTTT. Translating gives CASRPGNQPQHF.

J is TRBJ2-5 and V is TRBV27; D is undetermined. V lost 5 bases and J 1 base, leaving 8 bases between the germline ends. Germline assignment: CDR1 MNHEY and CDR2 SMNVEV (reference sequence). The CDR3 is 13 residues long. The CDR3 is CASSPESQETQYF. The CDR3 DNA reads TGTGCCAGCAGTCCAGAGTCCCAAGAGACCCAGTACTTC.

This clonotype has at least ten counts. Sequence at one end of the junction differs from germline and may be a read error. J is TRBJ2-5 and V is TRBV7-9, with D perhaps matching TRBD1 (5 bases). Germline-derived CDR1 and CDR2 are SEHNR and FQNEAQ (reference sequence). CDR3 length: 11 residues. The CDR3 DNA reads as TGTGCCAGCAGCCCTGGGCAGGGCGCCAACTTC. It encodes CASSPGQGANF.

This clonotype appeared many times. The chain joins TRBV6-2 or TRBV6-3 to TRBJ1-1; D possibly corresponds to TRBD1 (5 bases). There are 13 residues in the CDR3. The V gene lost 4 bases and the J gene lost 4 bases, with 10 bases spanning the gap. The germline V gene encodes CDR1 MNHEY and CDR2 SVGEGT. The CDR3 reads CASSFRVVTEAFF. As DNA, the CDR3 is TGTGCCAGCAGTTTCAGGGTTGTCACTGAAGCTTTCTTT.

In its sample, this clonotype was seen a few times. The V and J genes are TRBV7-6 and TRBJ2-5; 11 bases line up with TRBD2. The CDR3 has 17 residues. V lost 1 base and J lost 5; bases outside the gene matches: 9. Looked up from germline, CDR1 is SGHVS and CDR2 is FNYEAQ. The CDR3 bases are TGTGCCAGCAGCTTAGATTATAGCGGGAGGGCCGGGGAGACCCAGTACTTC. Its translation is CASSLDYSGRAGETQYF. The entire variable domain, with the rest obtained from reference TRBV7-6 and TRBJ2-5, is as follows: GAGVSQSPRYKVTKRGQDVALRCDPISGHVSLYWYRQALGQGPEFLTYFNYEAQQDKSGLPNDRFSAERPEGSISTLTIQRTEQRDSAMYRCASSLDYSGRAGETQYFGPGTRLLVL.

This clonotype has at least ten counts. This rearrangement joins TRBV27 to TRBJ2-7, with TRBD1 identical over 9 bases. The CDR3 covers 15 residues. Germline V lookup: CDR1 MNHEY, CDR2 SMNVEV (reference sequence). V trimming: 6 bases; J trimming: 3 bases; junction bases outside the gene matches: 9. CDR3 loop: CASSQQGTGYYEQYF. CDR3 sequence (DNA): TGTGCCAGCAGCCAGCAGGGGACAGGGTACTACGAGCAGTACTTC.

The CDR3 reads CATSDPDRGSYEQYF. The CDR3 DNA is TGTGCCACCAGTGACCCGGACAGGGGCTCCTACGAGCAGTACTTC. The chain has TRBV24-1 and TRBJ2-7; 9 nucleotides align to TRBD1. Per germline, CDR1 KGHDR and CDR2 SFDVKD. This CDR3 contains 15 residues. V gave up 4 bases and J gave up 0 bases; unmatched junction bases: 3.

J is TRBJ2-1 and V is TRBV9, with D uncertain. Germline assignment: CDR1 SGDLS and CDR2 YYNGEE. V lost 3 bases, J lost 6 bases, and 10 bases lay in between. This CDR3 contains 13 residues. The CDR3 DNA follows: TGTGCCAGCAGCGATCCCCTTGGCAATGAGCAGTTCTTC. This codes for CASSDPLGNEQFF.

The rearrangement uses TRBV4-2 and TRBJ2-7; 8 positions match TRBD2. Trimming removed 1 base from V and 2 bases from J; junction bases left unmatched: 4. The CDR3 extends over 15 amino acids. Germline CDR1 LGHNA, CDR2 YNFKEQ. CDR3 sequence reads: CASSQVTTSAYEQYF. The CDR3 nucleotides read TGTGCCAGCAGCCAAGTGACGACTAGCGCCTACGAGCAGTACTTC.

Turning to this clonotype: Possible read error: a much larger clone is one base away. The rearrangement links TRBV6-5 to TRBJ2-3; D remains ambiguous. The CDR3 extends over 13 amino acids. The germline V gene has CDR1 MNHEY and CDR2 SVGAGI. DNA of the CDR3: TGTGCCGGCAGTTACATCCACGCAGATACGCAGTATTTT. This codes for CAGSYIHADTQYF.